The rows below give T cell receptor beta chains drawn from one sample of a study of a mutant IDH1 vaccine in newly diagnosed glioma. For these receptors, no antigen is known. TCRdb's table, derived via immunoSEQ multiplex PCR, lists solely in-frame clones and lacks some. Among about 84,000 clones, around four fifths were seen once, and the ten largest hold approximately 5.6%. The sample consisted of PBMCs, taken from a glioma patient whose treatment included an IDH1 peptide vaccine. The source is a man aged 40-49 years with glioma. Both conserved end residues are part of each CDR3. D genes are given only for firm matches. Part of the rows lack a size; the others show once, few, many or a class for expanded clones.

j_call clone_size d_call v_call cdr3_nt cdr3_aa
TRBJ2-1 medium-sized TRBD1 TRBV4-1 TGCGCCAGCAGCCAACAACCGGGACAGGCCTACAATGAGCAGTTCTTC CASSQQPGQAYNEQFF
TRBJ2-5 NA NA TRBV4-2 TGTGCCAGCAGCCAAGAGGGCGGGGTAGAGACCCAGTACTTC CASSQEGGVETQYF
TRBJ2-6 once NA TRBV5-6 TGTGCCAGCAGCTTAGGAGGTCCCAACGTCCTGACTTTC CASSLGGPNVLTF
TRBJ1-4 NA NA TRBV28 TGTGCCAGCAGTTACACAGGGATCGGTAATGAAAAACTGTTTTTT CASSYTGIGNEKLFF
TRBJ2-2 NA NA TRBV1 TGCACCAGCAGCCACTACCCGGGGACAGGGGGCGCCGAACACCGGGGAGCTGTTTTT CTSSHYPGTGGAEHRGAVF
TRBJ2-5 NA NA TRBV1 TGCACCAGCAGCGCGTGGACTAGCCAATTCGTAAGGGAGACCCAGTACTTC CTSSAWTSQFVRETQYF
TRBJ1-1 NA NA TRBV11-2 TGTGCCAGCAGCTTACGTGGGGCAGCTGAAGCTTTCTTT CASSLRGAAEAFF
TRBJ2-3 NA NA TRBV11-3 TGTGCCAGCAGCATCCACACAGATACGCAGTATTTT CASSIHTDTQYF
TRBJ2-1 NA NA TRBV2 TGTGCCAGCAGTGAAGCGCTAGCCGGTAGAAATGAGCAGTTCTTC CASSEALAGRNEQFF
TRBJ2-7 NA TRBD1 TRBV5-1 TGCGCCAGCAGCCCCCGGACAGGGGCCTACGAGCAGTACTTC CASSPRTGAYEQYF
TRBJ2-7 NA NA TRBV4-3 TGCGCCAGCAGCCAAGACTTCGGGGTCGAGCAGTACTTC CASSQDFGVEQYF
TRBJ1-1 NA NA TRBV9 TGTGCCAGCAGCACCTATTGGGGGAGCACTGAAGCTTTCTTT CASSTYWGSTEAFF
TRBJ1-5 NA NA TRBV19 TGTGCCAGTAGGACGACAGAGTATAGCAATCAGCCCCAGCATTTT CASRTTEYSNQPQHF
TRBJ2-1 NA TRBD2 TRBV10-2 TGCGCCAGCAGTGTAATAGCGGGAGGGCCAATCGCCCATGAGCAGTTCTTC CASSVIAGGPIAHEQFF
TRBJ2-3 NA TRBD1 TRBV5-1 TGCGCCAGCAGCCCGCGGACAGGAGCCCCAGATACGCAGTATTTT CASSPRTGAPDTQYF
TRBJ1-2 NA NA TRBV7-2 TGTGCCAGCAGCTTAGGTCCGACAGAGCCCTATGGCTACACCTTC CASSLGPTEPYGYTF
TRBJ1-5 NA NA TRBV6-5 TGTGCCAGCAGTTACTCCCGGGACGGGAATCAGCCCCAGCATTTT CASSYSRDGNQPQHF
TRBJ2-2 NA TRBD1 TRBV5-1 TGCGCCAGCAGCTCCGGGACAGGGATCACCGGGGAGCTGTTTTTT CASSSGTGITGELFF
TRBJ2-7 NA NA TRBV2 TGTGCCAGCAGTGAAGAAGGGGGAGGCAGGTTCTACGAGCAGTACTTC CASSEEGGGRFYEQYF
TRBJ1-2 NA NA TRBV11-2 TGTGCCAGCAGCTTAGGAGGGATTGGCTACACCTTC CASSLGGIGYTF
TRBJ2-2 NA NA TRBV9 TGTGCCAGCAGCGTAGGGGGGTTGGCCGGGGAGCTGTTTTTT CASSVGGLAGELFF
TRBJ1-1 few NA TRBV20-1 TGCAGTGCCACCTCCGCTGAAGCTTTCTTT CSATSAEAFF
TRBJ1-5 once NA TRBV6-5 TGTGCCGGCAGTCCCGGGAGGTTGGGGGGTCAGCCCCAGCATTTT CAGSPGRLGGQPQHF
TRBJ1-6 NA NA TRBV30 TGTGCCTGGGGCCATGGGGTCAATTCACCCCTCCACTTT CAWGHGVNSPLHF
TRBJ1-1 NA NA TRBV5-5 TGTGCCAGCAGCTTGTGGGCCCGGATGAACACTGAAGCTTTCTTT CASSLWARMNTEAFF
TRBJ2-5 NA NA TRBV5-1 TGCGCCAGCAGCTCCTTTGAGGTAGCGAGTTCCGTGACCCAGTACTTC CASSSFEVASSVTQYF
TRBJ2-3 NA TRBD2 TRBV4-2 TGTGCCAGCAGCCAAGACCGCGGGGGTAGGGATACGCAGTATTTT CASSQDRGGRDTQYF
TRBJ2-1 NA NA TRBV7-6 TGTGCCAGCAGCGCCGCCCCTCGGAATGAGCAGTTCTTC CASSAAPRNEQFF
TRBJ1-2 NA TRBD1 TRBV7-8 TGTGCCAGCAGCGCCAGGACAGGGGGCGAGGGCTTATACACCTTC CASSARTGGEGLYTF
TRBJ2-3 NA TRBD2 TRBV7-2 TGTGCCAGCAGCTTATCAGGGACTAGCGGGGCTACGCAGTATTTT CASSLSGTSGATQYF
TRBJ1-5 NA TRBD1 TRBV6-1 TGTGCCAGCAGTGAATTGTGGACAGGGCGTCAGCCCCAGCATTTT CASSELWTGRQPQHF
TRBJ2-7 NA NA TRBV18 TGTGCCAGCTCACCGCGAAGGACCCACGAGCAGTACTTC CASSPRRTHEQYF
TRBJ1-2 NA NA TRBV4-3 TGCGCCAGCAGCCAAGGGGGGGAGTATGGCTACACCTTC CASSQGGEYGYTF
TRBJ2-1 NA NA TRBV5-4 TGTGCCAGCGGTGGGAGAGATAACAATGAGCAGTTCTTC CASGGRDNNEQFF
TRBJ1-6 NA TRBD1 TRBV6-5 TGTGCCAGCAGCCAGACAGGGCGAAACAATTCACCCCTCCACTTT CASSQTGRNNSPLHF
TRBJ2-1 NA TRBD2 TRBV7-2 TGTGCCAGCAGCTCTGCTTGGCGGGGGGGCGGCAATGAGCAGTTCTTC CASSSAWRGGGNEQFF
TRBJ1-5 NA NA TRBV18 TGTGCCAGCTCACCAACCAATAGCAATCAGCCCCAGCATTTT CASSPTNSNQPQHF
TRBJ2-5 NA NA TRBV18 TGTGCCAGCTCACGAGCGATCCAAGAGACCCAGTACTTC CASSRAIQETQYF
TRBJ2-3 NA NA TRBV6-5 TGTGCCAGCAGTTACCAGGAGACAGATACGCAGTATTTT CASSYQETDTQYF
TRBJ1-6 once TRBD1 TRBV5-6 TGTGCCAGCAGCGCAGGGACAGCGGGCTCCTATAATTCACCCCTCCACTTT CASSAGTAGSYNSPLHF
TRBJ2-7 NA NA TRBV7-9 TGTGCCAGCAGCTTAGCGCAGCCGGGGACAAACGAGCAGTACTTC CASSLAQPGTNEQYF
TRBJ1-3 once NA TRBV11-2 TGTGCCAGCAGCTTATCCAGGGGTTCTGGAAACACCATATATTTT CASSLSRGSGNTIYF
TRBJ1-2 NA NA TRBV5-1 TGCGCCAGCAGTAGTAGGGAGACCCATGGCTACACCTTC CASSSRETHGYTF
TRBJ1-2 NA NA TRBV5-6 TGTGCCAGCAGCGCTCGGTGGGGGGTTAACTATGGCTACACCTTC CASSARWGVNYGYTF
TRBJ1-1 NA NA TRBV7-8 TGTGCCAGCAGCTCTTTTAAGGATGCTGGAGCTTTCTTT CASSSFKDAGAFF
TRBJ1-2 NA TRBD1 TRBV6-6 TGTGCCAGCAGTTGGGACAGGGGCGAGGGCTACACCTTC CASSWDRGEGYTF
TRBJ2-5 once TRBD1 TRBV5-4 TGTGCCAGCAGGAGAGCAGGGGGCGCGGAGACCCAGTACTTC CASRRAGGAETQYF
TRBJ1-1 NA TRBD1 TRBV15 TGTGCCACCAGCCCGACGACAGGGTGGGCCACTGAAGCTTTCTTT CATSPTTGWATEAFF
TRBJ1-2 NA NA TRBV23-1 TGCGCCAGCAGCCGTCGAAGGGGGTGGGGTGGCTACACCTTC CASSRRRGWGGYTF
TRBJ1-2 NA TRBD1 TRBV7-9 TGTGCCAGCAGCTTAGCGCTCTCGCGACAGGGTAACTATGGCTACACCTTC CASSLALSRQGNYGYTF
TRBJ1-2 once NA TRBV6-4 TGTGCCAGCAGCTCTGAAGTGCGGGGTTCTGGCTACACCTTC CASSSEVRGSGYTF
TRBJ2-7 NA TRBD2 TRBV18 TGTGCCAGCTCAGGACTAGCGGGAGCGTACGAGCAGTACTTC CASSGLAGAYEQYF